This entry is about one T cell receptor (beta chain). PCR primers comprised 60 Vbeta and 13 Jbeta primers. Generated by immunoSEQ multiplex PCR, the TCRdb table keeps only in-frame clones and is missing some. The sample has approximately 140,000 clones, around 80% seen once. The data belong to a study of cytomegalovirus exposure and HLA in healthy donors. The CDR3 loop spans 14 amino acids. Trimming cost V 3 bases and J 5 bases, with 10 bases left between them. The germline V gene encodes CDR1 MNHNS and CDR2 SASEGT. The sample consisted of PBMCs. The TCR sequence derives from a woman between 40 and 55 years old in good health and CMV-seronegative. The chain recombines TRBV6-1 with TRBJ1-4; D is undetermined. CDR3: CASSEPQVNEKLFF. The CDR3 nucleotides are TGTGCCAGCAGTGAGCCGCAGGTGAATGAAAAACTGTTTTTT.